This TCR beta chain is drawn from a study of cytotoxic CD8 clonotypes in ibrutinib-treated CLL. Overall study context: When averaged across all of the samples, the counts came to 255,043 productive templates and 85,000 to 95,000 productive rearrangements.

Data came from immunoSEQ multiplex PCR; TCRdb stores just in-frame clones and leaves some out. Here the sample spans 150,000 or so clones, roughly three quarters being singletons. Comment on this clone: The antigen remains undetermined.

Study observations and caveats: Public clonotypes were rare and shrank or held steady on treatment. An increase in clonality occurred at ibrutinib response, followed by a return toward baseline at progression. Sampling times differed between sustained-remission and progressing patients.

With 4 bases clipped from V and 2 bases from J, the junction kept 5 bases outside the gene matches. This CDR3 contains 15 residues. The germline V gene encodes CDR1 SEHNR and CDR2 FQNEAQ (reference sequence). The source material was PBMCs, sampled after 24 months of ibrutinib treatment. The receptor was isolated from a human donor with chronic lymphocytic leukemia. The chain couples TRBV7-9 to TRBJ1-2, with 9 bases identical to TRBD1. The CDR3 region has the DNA TGTGCCAGCAGCTCCCGACAGGGGGTGAACTATGGCTACACCTTC. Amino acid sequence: CASSSRQGVNYGYTF.